This entry lists 24 T cell receptor beta chains sequenced from one sample in a study of T cell responses to AZD1222 COVID-19 vaccine. The method was immunoSEQ multiplex PCR; TCRdb's version includes in-frame clones alone and lacks a portion of them. This sample yields some 180,000 clones, of which approximately 92% are seen a single time; less than 11% belongs to the top ten. Here the sequenced sample was peripheral blood, taken on day 0 of AZD1222 vaccination. All receptors come from an adult in good health.

This sequence joins TRBV29-1 and TRBJ2-5; weak D call: TRBD2 (5 bases). Between the trimmed V and J ends, which lost 4 bases and 2 bases, there was a span of 8 bases. The germline gives CDR1 SQVTM, CDR2 ANQGSEA. The CDR3 spans 12 residues. CDR3 in amino acids: CSVGGAQETQYF. The CDR3 DNA reads as TGCAGCGTTGGGGGAGCACAAGAGACCCAGTACTTC.

The chain employs TRBV12-3 or TRBV12-4 and TRBJ1-6; 10 bases are shared with TRBD1. V lost 6 bases to trimming and J lost 10 bases; unmatched junction nucleotides: 3. This CDR3 has 13 amino acids. Written as DNA, the CDR3 is TGTGCCAGCAGCGGGACAGGGGAATCACCCCTCCACTTT. Its protein product is CASSGTGESPLHF.

This chain uses TRBV5-1 with TRBJ1-2; a weak D match, TRBD1 (6 bases). Germline CDR1 is SGHRS and CDR2 is YFSETQ. The V end was cut by 5 bases, the J end by 6 bases, with 14 bases between. The length of the CDR3 is 13 residues. In DNA form, the CDR3 reads TGCGCCAGCAGGAGAGGGGGTCTTCATGGCTACACCTTC. Translated, it gives CASRRGGLHGYTF.

This clone appeared a few times. This CDR3 is CASSRESGGRTEAFF. The CDR3 region has the DNA TGTGCCAGCTCACGCGAGTCCGGGGGCAGGACTGAAGCTTTCTTT. The V and J genes are TRBV18 and TRBJ1-1; D is possibly TRBD1 (6 bases). CDR3 length equals 15 residues. V lost 4 bases to trimming and J lost 5 bases, with 17 bases between them. Germline V gene data show CDR1 as KGHSH and CDR2 as LQKENI.

J is TRBJ2-1 and V is TRBV7-9; D not certain. This CDR3 has 13 amino acids. Deletions cut 3 bases from V and 2 bases from J, with 5 bases between. Germline V gives CDR1 SEHNR, CDR2 FQNEAQ (reference sequence). DNA for the CDR3: TGTGCCAGCAGCTTGCGTCCCTACAATGAGCAGTTCTTC. This sequence encodes CASSLRPYNEQFF.

Comments on this clone: Other DNA sequences in the same sample also yield this CDR3. The chain has TRBV12-3 or TRBV12-4 and TRBJ1-2; D unresolved. The V gene lost 6 bases and the J gene lost 6 bases, with 8 bases spanning the gap. The CDR3 contains 11 residues. The CDR3 region has the DNA TGTGCCAGCAGCCCCGGGCATGGCTACACCTTC. It yields the protein CASSPGHGYTF.

The chain combines TRBV29-1 with TRBJ1-1; D remains ambiguous. The CDR3 totals 12 residues. V lost 6 bases and J lost 1, with 9 bases in between. Germline CDR1 reads SQVTM; CDR2 reads ANQGSEA. CDR3 residues: CSVSTENTEAFF. The CDR3 coding sequence is TGCAGCGTGTCGACGGAGAACACTGAAGCTTTCTTT.

J is TRBJ2-7 and V is TRBV9, with a possible D match to TRBD2 (5 bases). Germline CDR1 and CDR2: SGDLS and YYNGEE. The V and J ends lost 0 bases and 2 bases respectively, with 9 bases between them. The CDR3 loop spans 14 amino acids. Here the CDR3 DNA reads TGTGCCAGCAGCGTAGGGGAGCCTACCTACGAGCAGTACTTC. This gives the protein CASSVGEPTYEQYF.

Turning to this clone: At one boundary the junction diverges from the germline segment, which might be a read error. The chain uses TRBV6-5 and TRBJ1-5; TRBD1 matches 9 bases. Germline V gives CDR1 MNHEY, CDR2 SVGAGI. CDR3 length: 15 amino acids. The CDR3 nucleotides are TGTACCAGCAGGCTAACAGGGGGCAGCAATCAGCCCCAGCATTTT. As protein: CTSRLTGGSNQPQHF.

The chain combines TRBV27 with TRBJ1-2, with a weak D call TRBD1 (5 bases). Germline V lookup: CDR1 MNHEY, CDR2 SMNVEV (reference sequence). This CDR3 spans 15 amino acids. Trimming pared 2 bases from V and 7 bases from J, leaving 17 bases between. Here the CDR3 reads CASSLQGGLDGGYTF. The CDR3 DNA follows: TGTGCCAGCAGTTTACAGGGCGGCCTGGATGGTGGCTACACCTTC.

This clone was seen once. This chain's CDR3 is CASSGPGLTTNTDTQYF. The DNA for the CDR3 is TGTGCCAGCAGCGGACCGGGCCTCACGACTAACACAGATACGCAGTATTTT. The J gene is TRBJ2-3, the V gene TRBV9, with D possibly matching TRBD2 (5 bases). CDR1 is SGDLS, CDR2 YYNGEE, per germline. V was cut by 3 bases and J by 2 bases, with 19 bases left in between. The CDR3 consists of 17 residues.

The chain carries TRBV6-4 and TRBJ2-2; no clear D. This CDR3 contains 13 residues. Looked up from germline, CDR1 is MRHNA and CDR2 is SNTAGT. The V and J ends lost 0 bases and 6 bases respectively, with 5 bases between them. This CDR3 is CASSDSVSGELFF. As DNA, the CDR3 is TGTGCCAGCAGTGACTCTGTATCCGGGGAGCTGTTTTTT.

The genes are TRBV7-2 and TRBJ1-3; D may be TRBD1 (5 bases). V was cut by 0 bases and J by 4 bases, with 10 bases left in between. The CDR3 contains 15 residues. Looked up from germline, CDR1 is SGHTA and CDR2 is FQGNSA. The CDR3 loop reads CASSLARGGGNTIYF. The CDR3 DNA sequence: TGTGCCAGCAGCTTAGCGCGGGGCGGAGGAAACACCATATATTTT.

CDR3: CASSYSSGNIQYF. As DNA, the CDR3 is TGTGCCAGCAGTTACTCGAGTGGAAACATTCAGTACTTC. This chain connects TRBV6-2 or TRBV6-3 to TRBJ2-4; D remains ambiguous. The CDR3 spans 13 residues. The germline V gene encodes CDR1 MNHEY and CDR2 SVGEGT. Trimming took 0 bases from V and 6 from J, leaving 6 bases between them.

This clone was seen once. This chain uses TRBV7-2 with TRBJ1-2, with D uncertain. This CDR3 contains 12 residues. From germline, CDR1 is SGHTA and CDR2 FQGNSA. The V and J ends lost 1 base and 8 bases respectively, with 8 bases between them. CDR3 sequence (DNA): TGTGCCAGCAGCTTAGAGGTCCCCGGCTACACCTTC. This encodes CASSLEVPGYTF.

V is TRBV7-9 and J is TRBJ1-1; weak D call: TRBD1 (5 bases). The CDR3 runs to 14 residues. V shed 3 bases and J shed 7 bases, with 15 bases lying between them. Germline lookup yields CDR1 SEHNR and CDR2 FQNEAQ (reference sequence). The CDR3 loop reads CASSFDLPTVEAFF. The CDR3 bases are TGTGCCAGCAGCTTCGACCTTCCGACAGTTGAAGCTTTCTTT.

The J gene is TRBJ1-5, the V gene TRBV6-5; TRBD1 agrees at 7 bases. Per the germline V gene, CDR1 is MNHEY and CDR2 is SVGAGI. The CDR3 spans 13 residues. V dropped 8 bases and J dropped 3; count of bases not matched to a gene: 4. CDR3 DNA: TGTGCCAGCGGGACAGTCTACAATCAGCCCCAGCATTTT. It codes for CASGTVYNQPQHF.

This rearrangement joins TRBV6-2 or TRBV6-3 to TRBJ2-7; 8 bases are shared with TRBD1. CDR3 size: 14 residues. Germline trimming cut 5 bases from V and 3 bases from J; bases unmatched to any gene: 6. The germline CDR1 and CDR2 sequences are MNHEY and SVGEGT. CDR3 sequence: CASSTGQGGYEQYV. The CDR3 DNA follows: TGTGCCAGCAGTACTGGACAGGGTGGCTACGAGCAGTACGTC.

The gene calls are TRBV19 and TRBJ1-1, with TRBD1 matching over 8 bases. Germline V gene sequence: CDR1 LNHDA, CDR2 SQIVND (reference sequence). The CDR3 runs 14 residues. The ends lost 8 bases at V and 2 bases at J; junction bases unmatched: 7. The CDR3 here is CASQPGQVNTEAFF. CDR3 DNA: TGTGCCAGTCAACCGGGACAGGTAAACACTGAAGCTTTCTTT.

This chain joins TRBV3-1 (or the pseudogene TRBV3-2) and TRBJ1-1, with 7 bases aligning to TRBD1. CDR3 length: 15 amino acids. The V and J ends lost 3 bases and 1 base, in that order; junction bases with no gene match: 5. CDR1 and CDR2 (germline): LGHDT, YNNKEL (reference sequence). This CDR3 reads CASSHRQGGNTEAFF. In DNA form, the CDR3 reads TGTGCCAGCAGCCACCGACAGGGAGGGAACACTGAAGCTTTCTTT.

This chain links TRBV7-9 with TRBJ1-1, with no clear D. The germline gives CDR1 SEHNR, CDR2 FQNEAQ (reference sequence). The CDR3 covers 15 residues. V was trimmed by 6 bases and J by 6 bases, leaving 20 bases between them. CDR3 DNA: TGTGCCAGCAGTCGTCGAGGGCCCACGACCCCTGAAGCTTTCTTT. This gives the protein CASSRRGPTTPEAFF.

The CDR3 protein is CASSQGVYSEAFF. CDR3 coding DNA: TGTGCCAGCTCCCAGGGGGTCTACTCTGAAGCTTTCTTT. The chain links TRBV12-3 or TRBV12-4 to TRBJ1-1, with 7 positions matching TRBD1. The CDR3 extends over 13 amino acids. Unmatched junction bases numbered 9, after V lost 8 bases and J lost 6 bases.

The J gene is TRBJ1-5, the V gene TRBV18; 7 bases agree with TRBD1. Trimming cost V 2 bases and J 2 bases; bases outside gene matches: 6. Germline-derived CDR1 and CDR2 are KGHSH and LQKENI. The CDR3 has 16 amino acids. As DNA, the CDR3 is TGTGCCAGCTCACCAAGGGGGCTCGGCGGCAATCAGCCCCAGCATTTT. Translating gives CASSPRGLGGNQPQHF.

V and J are TRBV30 and TRBJ1-4, with D unresolved. The CDR3 extends over 14 amino acids. From germline, CDR1 is GTSNPN and CDR2 SVGIG (reference sequence). V lost 2 bases and J 4 bases, leaving 11 bases between the germline ends. The CDR3 DNA is TGTGCCTGGAGTAGCGGGAGCAATAATGAAAAACTGTTTTTT. Translating it yields CAWSSGSNNEKLFF.